This T cell receptor (beta chain) is drawn from a study of metastatic and nonmetastatic thyroid tumors. Study background: Patients with malignant and benign thyroid disease provided blood and tumor or nodule tissue, whose repertoires were compared. Findings and limits, study-wide: Reports indicated that malignant thyroid tumors showed significantly higher TCR beta diversity than benign nodules did, in blood and tumor.

No patient received treatment before thyroid surgery. V gave up 5 bases and J gave up 7 bases, with 18 bases separating them. CDR1 is LGHDT, CDR2 YNNKEL, per germline (reference sequence). This CDR3 spans 14 amino acids. This clone has only one observation. Its specificity is unknown. A much larger clone differs by one base, so this may be a read error. Authors' methods: A classifier for distant metastasis in papillary thyroid cancer was constructed using CDR3 differences observed across clinicopathological groups. TCRdb ran MiXCR on the PCR reads. The V and J calls and clone size are TCRdb's, not the authors'. The sample lists tens of thousands of clones, about 15% occurring once.

Sample: blood. This rearrangement joins TRBV3-1 to TRBJ2-7; tentatively, D is TRBD2 (5 bases). The clonotype originates from a female donor with papillary thyroid cancer or a benign thyroid nodule (not recorded which). Some clones in this sample may be carry-over from other donors' samples. The CDR3 DNA reads TGTGCCAGCAGCTGCAGTCCCGGGAATGGGGAGCAGTACTTC. Amino acids: CASSCSPGNGEQYF.